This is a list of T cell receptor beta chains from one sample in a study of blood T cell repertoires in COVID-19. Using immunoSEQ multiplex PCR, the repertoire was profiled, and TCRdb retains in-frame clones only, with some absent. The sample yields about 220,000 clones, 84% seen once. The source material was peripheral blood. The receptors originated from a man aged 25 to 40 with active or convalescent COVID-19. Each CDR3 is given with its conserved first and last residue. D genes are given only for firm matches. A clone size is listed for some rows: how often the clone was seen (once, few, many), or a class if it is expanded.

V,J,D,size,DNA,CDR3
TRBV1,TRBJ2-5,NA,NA,TGCACCAGCAGCCAAGCCACAGGGGGAGGGAGAGAGACCCAGTACTTC,CTSSQATGGGRETQYF
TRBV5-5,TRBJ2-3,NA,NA,TGTGCCAGCGAAAGGGGCAGGCCCACAGATACGCAGTATTTT,CASERGRPTDTQYF
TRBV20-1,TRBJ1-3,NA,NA,TGCAGTGCTCCGTCTGGAAACACCATATATTTT,CSAPSGNTIYF
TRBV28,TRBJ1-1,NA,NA,TGTGCCAGCAGTTCACAGGGATTGGGGGACACTGAAGCTTTCTTT,CASSSQGLGDTEAFF
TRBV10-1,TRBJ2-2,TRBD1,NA,TGCGCCAGCAGTGAGACCCGGACAGGGGTCCACACCGGGGAGCTGTTTTTT,CASSETRTGVHTGELFF
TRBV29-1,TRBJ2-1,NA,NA,TGCAGCGTTGGGTCCCCTAGCAGATACAATGAGCAGTTCTTC,CSVGSPSRYNEQFF
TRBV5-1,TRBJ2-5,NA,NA,TGCGCCAGCAGCTTCCCCGGGAAAGAGACCCAGTACTTC,CASSFPGKETQYF
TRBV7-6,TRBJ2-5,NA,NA,TGTGCCAGCAGCATACAGGGAGATACGGGAGAGACCCAGTACTTC,CASSIQGDTGETQYF
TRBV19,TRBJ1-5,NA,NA,TGTGCCAGTAGTGGGGCAGGGGGCAATCAGCCCCAGCATTTT,CASSGAGGNQPQHF
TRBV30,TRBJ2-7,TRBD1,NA,TGTGCCTGGATTTCCCGGGACAGGGGTGGAGAGCAGTACTTC,CAWISRDRGGEQYF
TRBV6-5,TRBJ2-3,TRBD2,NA,TGTGCCAGCAGGACTAGCGGGGGCCGCACAGATACGCAGTATTTT,CASRTSGGRTDTQYF
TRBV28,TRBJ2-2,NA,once,TGTGCCAGCACAACCACAGAGACCGGGGAGCTGTTTTTT,CASTTTETGELFF
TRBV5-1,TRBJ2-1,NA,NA,TGCGCCAGCAGCAAAGACAGGCCAGACTACAATGAGCAGTTCTTC,CASSKDRPDYNEQFF
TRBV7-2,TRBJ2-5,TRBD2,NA,TGTGCCAGCAGTCCAATCCGCCTCCAACGGACTAGCGGATCAGAGACCCAGTACTTC,CASSPIRLQRTSGSETQYF
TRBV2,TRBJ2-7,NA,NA,TGTGCCAGCAGGGTACGAGGAGACGAGCAGTACTTC,CASRVRGDEQYF
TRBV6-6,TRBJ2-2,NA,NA,TGTGCCAGCAGTTACTCGTCCCCCCGGGTCACCGGGGAGCTGTTTTTT,CASSYSSPRVTGELFF
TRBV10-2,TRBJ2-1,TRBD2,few,TGCGCCAGCCGACGACTAGCGGGGGGCTACAATGAGCAGTTCTTC,CASRRLAGGYNEQFF
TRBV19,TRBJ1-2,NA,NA,TGTGCCAGTAGTAACCCCGGCAGGCTTGGATATGGCTACACCTTC,CASSNPGRLGYGYTF
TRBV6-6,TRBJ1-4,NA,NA,TGTGCCAGCAGCCCCGGGACATGTGAAAAACTGTTTTTT,CASSPGTCEKLFF
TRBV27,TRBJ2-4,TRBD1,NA,TGTGCCAGCAGTTGGGGACAGGGGAACATTCAGTACTTC,CASSWGQGNIQYF
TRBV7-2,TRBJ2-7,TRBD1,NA,TGTGCCAGCAGCACCGTGACAGGGGGCTATTACGAGCAGTACTTC,CASSTVTGGYYEQYF
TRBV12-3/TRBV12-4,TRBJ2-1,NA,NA,TGTGCCAGCAGTCACAGATACAATGAGCAGTTCTTC,CASSHRYNEQFF
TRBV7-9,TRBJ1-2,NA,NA,TGTGCCAGCAGCCTCGGGAATAACTATGGCTACACCTTC,CASSLGNNYGYTF
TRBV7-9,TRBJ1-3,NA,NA,TGTGCCAGCAGCTTTCTGTCACTATCTGGAAACACCATATATTTT,CASSFLSLSGNTIYF
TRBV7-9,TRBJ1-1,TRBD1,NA,TGTGCCAGCAGCCCTCGGACAGGGAACACTGAAGCTTTCTTT,CASSPRTGNTEAFF
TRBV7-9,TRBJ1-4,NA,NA,TGTGCCAGCAGCTCAGGGTACACTAATGAAAAACTGTTTTTT,CASSSGYTNEKLFF
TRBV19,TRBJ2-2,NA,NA,TGTGCCAGTAGAGTCGGTTTCACCGGGGAGCTGTTTTTT,CASRVGFTGELFF
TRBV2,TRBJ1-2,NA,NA,TGTGCCAGCCTGGGCAGGGCCCTCTATGGCTACACCTTC,CASLGRALYGYTF
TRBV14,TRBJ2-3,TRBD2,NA,TGTGCCAGCAGTCGGACTAGCGGAGTCACAGATACGCAGTATTTT,CASSRTSGVTDTQYF
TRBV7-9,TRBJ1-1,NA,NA,TGTGCCAGCAGCTTAGGCGGGTACTTCACTGAAGCTTTCTTT,CASSLGGYFTEAFF
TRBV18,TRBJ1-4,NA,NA,TGTGCCAGCTCACCTAGACAGTCAGATGAAAAACTGTTTTTT,CASSPRQSDEKLFF
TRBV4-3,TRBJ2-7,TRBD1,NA,TGCGCCAGCAGCCAAGACCCCGGGACAGGGAGTCTCTACGAGCAGTACTTC,CASSQDPGTGSLYEQYF
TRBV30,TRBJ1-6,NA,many,TGTGCCTGGAGTCTCCATAGCTCCTATAATTCACCCCTCCACTTT,CAWSLHSSYNSPLHF
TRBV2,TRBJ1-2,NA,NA,TGTGCCAGCACCGCGGGCCGAGCAGCCAGCTTC,CASTAGRAASF